This note documents a single TCR beta chain sequence. The antigen remains unidentified. The sample originates from a study of cytotoxic CD8 clonotypes in ibrutinib-treated CLL. Study as a whole: It was after a median about 12 months of treatment, range 6 to 36, that response samples were taken.

With cryopreserved PBMCs as the source, roughly 2 micrograms of genomic DNA went to TCR beta libraries. The table came from immunoSEQ multiplex PCR; TCRdb's copy has only in-frame clones and leaves some out. Of 250,000 to 350,000 clones detected, 65% to 85% appear once; the ten largest clones hold about 5.3%. Germline trimming cut 1 base from V and 9 bases from J; bases unmatched to any gene: 4. Germline V CDR1 and CDR2: SGHTA, FQGNSA. The CDR3 is 13 amino acids. The study, taken as a whole, reports: Higher circulating CD8+ T-cell counts strongly accompanied higher baseline clonality, above age-matched healthy donors.

This rearrangement joins TRBV7-2 to TRBJ1-1, with 8 bases that match TRBD1. This sequence originates from a human donor with chronic lymphocytic leukemia. The starting material was PBMCs, obtained at disease progression, from a patient treated with ibrutinib. CDR3 in DNA: TGTGCCAGCAGCTTAGATCGGACAGGGAAAGCTTTCTTT. This translates into CASSLDRTGKAFF.